The TCR beta chain described here comes from a study of blood T cell repertoires in COVID-19. About the research overall: Sources were T cells, B-cell-depleted T cells, or PBMCs; the material itself was cDNA or gDNA.

CDR3 length: 12 amino acids. Germline V gene data show CDR1 as SGHTA and CDR2 as FQGTGA. Trimming took 5 bases from V and 8 from J, leaving 9 bases between them. As originally analysed: How many nucleated cells were present was estimated from reference gene primer amplification. Here immunoSEQ multiplex PCR was the method, and the copy in TCRdb shows in-frame clones only, minus some. Clonal size and the V and J genes are those of that table, whereas D and trimming came from the DNA. The table shows 200,000 to 250,000 clones, with 80% to 85% occurring only once. This chain joins TRBV7-3 and TRBJ2-2; D remains unclear. The sequence was collected from a woman in her 30s who had recovered from COVID-19. Sequencing was carried out using peripheral blood. The CDR3 DNA is TGTGCCAGCAGCCCAGGATTGGGGGAGCTGTTTTTT. Translated: CASSPGLGELFF.